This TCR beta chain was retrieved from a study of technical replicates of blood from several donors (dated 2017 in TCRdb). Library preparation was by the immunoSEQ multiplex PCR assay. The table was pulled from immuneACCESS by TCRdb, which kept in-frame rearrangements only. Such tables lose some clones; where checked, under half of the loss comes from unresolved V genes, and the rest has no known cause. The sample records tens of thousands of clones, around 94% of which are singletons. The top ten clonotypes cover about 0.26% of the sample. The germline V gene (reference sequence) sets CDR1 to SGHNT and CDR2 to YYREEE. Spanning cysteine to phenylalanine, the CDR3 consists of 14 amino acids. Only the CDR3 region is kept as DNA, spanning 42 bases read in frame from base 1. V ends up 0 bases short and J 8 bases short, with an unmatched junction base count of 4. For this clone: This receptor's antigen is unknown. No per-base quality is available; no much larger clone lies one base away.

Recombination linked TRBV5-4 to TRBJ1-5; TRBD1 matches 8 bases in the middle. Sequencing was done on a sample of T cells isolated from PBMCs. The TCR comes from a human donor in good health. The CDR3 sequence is CASSLDGQGKPQHF. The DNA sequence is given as TGTGCCAGCAGCTTGGATGGACAGGGTAAGCCCCAGCATTTT.